The 18 T cell receptor beta chains listed next were all sequenced from one sample in a study of OX40 agonist ivuxolimab in advanced cancers. Libraries were prepared by immunoSEQ multiplex PCR; TCRdb keeps only in-frame clonotypes and omits some of them. Of 75,000 to 100,000 clones in the sample, roughly 91% are singletons; the top ten hold 0.25% to 0.35%. The source was CD4+ or CD8+ T cells sorted from blood, collected in a trial of the OX40 agonist ivuxolimab. The receptor set was obtained from an adult with an advanced solid tumor such as melanoma, head and neck, liver or kidney cancer.

V and J are TRBV9 and TRBJ2-1; TRBD2 matches 7 bases. This CDR3 region has 15 residues. Germline loops: CDR1 SGDLS, CDR2 YYNGEE. The V gene end was trimmed by 0 bases and the J gene end by 6 bases; junction bases not matched to a gene: 6. Written as DNA, the CDR3 is TGTGCCAGCAGCGTAGTAGCGGGTCCCACCAATGAGCAGTTCTTC. This translates into CASSVVAGPTNEQFF.

This clone showed up just a few times. The rearrangement uses TRBV5-8 and TRBJ2-2; the D is unclear. CDR3 length equals 14 residues. CDR1 and CDR2 (germline): SGHTS, YDEGEE. Trimming shortened V by 3 bases and J by 1 base, and 7 bases separated the two germline ends. CDR3 in DNA: TGTGCCAGCAGCTACCGAAGGAACACCGGGGAGCTGTTTTTT. Its protein is CASSYRRNTGELFF.

The chain uses TRBV30 and TRBJ2-5, with 10 bases aligning to TRBD1. V lost 4 bases and J lost 4; bases outside the gene matches: 3. The CDR3 is made up of 13 amino acids. Germline V gene lookup returns CDR1 GTSNPN and CDR2 SVGIG (reference sequence). The CDR3 sequence: CAWTRDRGETQYF. The CDR3 DNA reads as TGTGCCTGGACCCGGGACAGGGGAGAGACCCAGTACTTC.

The V gene is TRBV7-2, the J gene TRBJ1-4; D gene unclear. The V and J ends lost 6 bases and 6 bases respectively, with 17 bases between them. The CDR3 has 15 residues. CDR1 is SGHTA and CDR2 is FQGNSA in the germline V gene. CDR3: CASSVTQRGHEKLFF. CDR3 DNA: TGTGCCAGCAGTGTCACACAGAGAGGTCATGAAAAACTGTTTTTT.

The chain recombines TRBV2 with TRBJ1-3; D may be TRBD1 (6 bases). Germline V gene data show CDR1 as SNHLY and CDR2 as FYNNEI. The ends were cut back, 7 bases at V and 0 bases at J, with 16 bases in the middle. The CDR3 runs to 16 residues. CDR3 DNA: TGTGCCAGCACCCAACAGGGCCCACACTCTGGAAACACCATATATTTT. Translating gives CASTQQGPHSGNTIYF.

CDR3 region: CASSIELAGGYNEQFF. The CDR3, as DNA: TGTGCCAGTAGTATCGAGCTAGCGGGAGGATACAATGAGCAGTTCTTC. The chain uses TRBV19 and TRBJ2-1, with TRBD2 identical over 11 bases. V lost 3 bases to trimming and J lost 4 bases; unmatched junction nucleotides: 5. The CDR3 runs 16 residues. CDR1 is LNHDA and CDR2 is SQIVND in the germline V gene (reference sequence).

The chain recombines TRBV5-1 with TRBJ2-1, with 10 bases identical to TRBD1. Trimming took 4 bases from V and 5 from J; bases not matched to a gene: 12. The CDR3 has 17 amino acids. CDR1 SGHRS and CDR2 YFSETQ come from the germline V gene. CDR3 coding DNA: TGCGCCAGCAGCACAGGGACAGGGGTACAATACAACAATGAGCAGTTCTTC. Its protein product is CASSTGTGVQYNNEQFF.

The rearrangement uses TRBV4-1 and TRBJ1-2, with D perhaps TRBD1 (5 bases). The CDR3 runs 15 residues. CDR1 and CDR2 (germline): MGHRA, YSYEKL. With 0 bases removed from V and 4 bases from J, the gap between germline ends came to 12 bases. This CDR3 reads CASSQDGSTGYGYTF. The CDR3 bases are TGCGCCAGCAGCCAAGATGGTTCAACAGGCTATGGCTACACCTTC.

The rearrangement links TRBV7-2 to TRBJ2-7; D gene uncertain. Germline V gene data show CDR1 as SGHTA and CDR2 as FQGNSA. The CDR3 totals 12 residues. The V end was cut by 1 base, the J end by 1 base, with 2 bases between. The DNA for the CDR3 is TGTGCCAGCAGCTTAGGTTCCTACGAGCAGTACTTC. Amino acid sequence: CASSLGSYEQYF.

The chain joins TRBV15 to TRBJ2-5, with D maybe TRBD2 (6 bases). The CDR3 is 15 residues long. Per the germline V gene, CDR1 is LNHNV and CDR2 is YYDKDF (reference sequence). With 2 bases removed from V and 2 bases from J, the gap between germline ends came to 12 bases. CDR3 nucleotides: TGTGCCACCAGCAGAAGAACGGCGGGACAAGAGACCCAGTACTTC. Translating gives CATSRRTAGQETQYF.

The chain joins TRBV7-8 to TRBJ2-7; 9 positions agree with TRBD2. V shed 2 bases, J shed 1 base, and the junction held 6 bases outside the gene matches. Germline lookup yields CDR1 SGHVS and CDR2 FQNEAQ. The CDR3 has 16 residues. The DNA for the CDR3 is TGTGCCAGCAGCTTATTGTCTCTAGCGGGATCCTACGAGCAGTACTTC. Protein sequence: CASSLLSLAGSYEQYF. Together with reference TRBV7-8 and TRBJ2-7, the CDR3 gives the full variable domain: GAGVSQSPRYKVAKRGQDVALRCDPISGHVSLFWYQQALGQGPEFLTYFQNEAQLDKSGLPSDRFFAERPEGSVSTLKIQRTQQEDSAVYLCASSLLSLAGSYEQYFGPGTRLTVT.

CDR3 in DNA: TGTGCCAGTAGTAAAAGACAGGGAGCTAACTATGGCTACACCTTC. Translation gives CASSKRQGANYGYTF. V gene TRBV19 combines with J gene TRBJ1-2; 7 bases are a match to TRBD1. Germline V gives CDR1 LNHDA, CDR2 SQIVND (reference sequence). V lost 4 bases to trimming and J lost 0 bases; unmatched junction nucleotides: 5. This CDR3 region has 15 residues.

This clone has only one observation. The chain recombines TRBV9 with TRBJ2-3; tentative D call: TRBD2 (5 bases). This CDR3 region has 15 residues. V was clipped by 3 bases and J by 6 bases, with 17 bases between them. Germline V gene sequence: CDR1 SGDLS, CDR2 YYNGEE. The CDR3 DNA follows: TGTGCCAGCAGCGAGACCTCTGCGGGCGCTGATACGCAGTATTTT. It is translated as CASSETSAGADTQYF.

This clone appeared once. V and J are TRBV9 and TRBJ1-5, with unresolved D. The V gene's germline CDR1 is SGDLS and CDR2 YYNGEE. V lost 0 bases to trimming and J lost 8 bases, with 9 bases between them. The CDR3 length is 13 residues. The CDR3 spells CASSVGGNEPQHF. DNA of the CDR3: TGTGCCAGCAGCGTAGGAGGGAATGAGCCCCAGCATTTT.

The chain recombines TRBV6-5 with TRBJ2-3; no clear D. The CDR3 has 15 amino acids. Germline CDR1 reads MNHEY; CDR2 reads SVGAGI. The V end lost 6 bases, the J end lost 0 bases, and 13 bases lay between the germline ends. The CDR3 sequence is CASRRQSPSTDTQYF. The CDR3 DNA follows: TGTGCCAGCAGACGACAATCTCCTAGCACAGATACGCAGTATTTT.

In the case of this clone: Other DNA sequences within the sample encode an identical CDR3. This sequence joins TRBV5-6 and TRBJ2-7; 10 bases align to TRBD1. Germline trimming cut 3 bases from V and 4 bases from J; bases unmatched to any gene: 1. The germline V gene encodes CDR1 SGHDT and CDR2 YYEEEE. This CDR3 is 13 amino acids long. The CDR3 region has the DNA TGTGCCAGCAGCTGGGACAGGGGTTACGAGCAGTACTTC. Protein: CASSWDRGYEQYF.

This chain links TRBV7-2 with TRBJ2-1, with TRBD2 matching 11 bases. Germline assignment: CDR1 SGHTA and CDR2 FQGNSA. The CDR3 length is 15 residues. Trimming cost V 3 bases and J 5 bases; bases outside gene matches: 3. The CDR3 here is CASSFTSGSDNEQFF. CDR3 DNA: TGTGCCAGCAGCTTCACTAGCGGGAGTGACAATGAGCAGTTCTTC.

The V and J genes are TRBV19 and TRBJ2-2; 11 bases map to TRBD2. The V gene's germline CDR1 is LNHDA and CDR2 SQIVND (reference sequence). The CDR3 loop spans 23 amino acids. V dropped 6 bases and J dropped 6; count of bases not matched to a gene: 30. DNA for the CDR3: TGTGCCAGTAGCGAGAGGGGGAGTTGGGGCCGTTTAGCTAGCGGGAGGAGGGCCGGGGAGCTGTTTTTT. It specifies CASSERGSWGRLASGRRAGELFF. Together with reference TRBV19 and TRBJ2-2, the CDR3 gives the full variable domain: DGGITQSPKYLFRKEGQNVTLSCEQNLNHDAMYWYRQDPGQGLRLIYYSQIVNDFQKGDIAEGYSVSREKKESFPLTVTSAQKNPTAFYLCASSERGSWGRLASGRRAGELFFGEGSRLTVL.